A selection of T cell receptor beta chains follows, all from one sample in a study of cytomegalovirus exposure and HLA in healthy donors. Profiling relied on immunoSEQ multiplex PCR, and the TCRdb table lists in-frame clones only, not all of them. This table holds about 190,000 clones, around 79% found once. Input material: PBMCs. All receptors come from a woman aged 45 to 65 in good health and CMV-seronegative. The CDR3 runs from the conserved cysteine through the conserved F or W. Fields, in order: V gene, clone size, D gene, J gene, CDR3 protein, CDR3 DNA. D genes are given only for firm matches. Clone size, where shown, is once, few, many, or a class for clones that have expanded.

TRBV5-8	-	TRBD1	TRBJ1-1	CASRSFSGTGATEAFF	TGTGCCAGTCGATCTTTTTCAGGGACAGGAGCCACTGAAGCTTTCTTT
TRBV10-3	-	TRBD1	TRBJ2-1	CAISTPGTGYSYNEQFF	TGTGCCATCAGCACCCCGGGGACAGGCTACTCCTACAATGAGCAGTTCTTC
TRBV15	once	-	TRBJ2-2	CATSTDSGFTGELFF	TGTGCCACCAGTACGGACAGTGGTTTCACCGGGGAGCTGTTTTTT
TRBV2	few	TRBD1	TRBJ1-1	CASTTDRGTEAFF	TGTGCCAGCACTACGGACAGGGGCACTGAAGCTTTCTTT
TRBV19	-	-	TRBJ1-5	CASVGQSEGNQPQHF	TGTGCCAGTGTTGGACAGTCGGAGGGCAATCAGCCCCAGCATTTT
TRBV30	-	TRBD1	TRBJ2-2	CAWSTGTGAGELFF	TGTGCCTGGAGTACCGGGACAGGGGCCGGGGAGCTGTTTTTT
TRBV7-2	-	-	TRBJ2-5	CASSLGGPGETQYF	TGTGCCAGCAGTTTGGGGGGGCCTGGGGAGACCCAGTACTTC
TRBV18	-	-	TRBJ2-5	CASSLKETQYF	TGTGCCAGCTCACTAAAAGAGACCCAGTACTTC
TRBV25-1	-	-	TRBJ1-2	CASQANYGHTF	TGTGCCTCACAGGCCAACTATGGCCACACCTTC
TRBV2	-	TRBD2	TRBJ2-1	CASSELAGGSYNEQFF	TGTGCCAGCAGCGAACTAGCGGGAGGGAGCTACAATGAGCAGTTCTTC
TRBV28	once	TRBD2	TRBJ2-1	CASSFLVLGGSRFF	TGTGCCAGCAGTTTTTTGGTTCTAGGCGGGAGTCGGTTCTTC
TRBV28	few	-	TRBJ2-1	CASRWGRLDNEQFF	TGTGCCAGCAGGTGGGGGAGGCTGGACAATGAGCAGTTCTTC
TRBV4-3	-	TRBD1	TRBJ1-5	CASSQQQGTRGPQHF	TGCGCCAGCAGCCAACAACAGGGGACGAGGGGGCCCCAGCATTTT
TRBV18	-	TRBD1	TRBJ2-5	CASSYGTVQETQYF	TGTGCCAGCTCCTACGGGACAGTCCAAGAGACCCAGTACTTC
TRBV2	-	TRBD1	TRBJ1-2	CASSLKTGYGYTF	TGTGCCAGCAGCCTAAAGACAGGGTATGGCTACACCTTC
TRBV9	-	-	TRBJ1-1	CASSPGQRQAFF	TGTGCCAGCAGTCCCGGACAGAGGCAAGCTTTCTTT
TRBV10-3	-	-	TRBJ2-2	CAIRGAGEFGGELFF	TGTGCCATACGGGGGGCAGGGGAGTTTGGCGGGGAGCTGTTTTTT
TRBV5-1	few	-	TRBJ2-1	CASSFSEYNEQFF	TGCGCCAGCAGCTTCTCCGAGTACAATGAGCAGTTCTTC
TRBV16	few	-	TRBJ1-1	CASSNHRVEAFF	TGTGCCAGCAGCAACCACAGGGTTGAAGCTTTCTTT
TRBV4-3	few	-	TRBJ1-1	CASSQERGNTEAFF	TGCGCCAGCAGCCAAGAGCGCGGGAACACTGAAGCTTTCTTT
TRBV7-2	-	TRBD1	TRBJ1-1	CASSLNRGLEAFF	TGTGCCAGCAGCTTAAACAGGGGGCTTGAAGCTTTCTTT
TRBV18	-	-	TRBJ1-6	CASSPRLQVNSPLHF	TGTGCCAGCTCACCACGTTTACAGGTGAATTCACCCCTCCACTTT
TRBV15	once	-	TRBJ1-1	CATSRAFEGEYTEAFF	TGTGCCACCAGCAGAGCCTTCGAGGGGGAGTACACTGAAGCTTTCTTT
TRBV6-1	-	-	TRBJ1-2	CASLPDGYGYTF	TGTGCCAGCTTACCCGACGGGTATGGCTACACCTTC
TRBV6-6	-	-	TRBJ1-1	CASSGSMNTEAFF	TGTGCCAGCAGTGGTAGTATGAACACTGAAGCTTTCTTT
TRBV28	-	TRBD2	TRBJ2-7	CASSSPSGVREQYF	TGTGCCAGCAGTTCCCCTAGCGGGGTGAGGGAGCAGTACTTC
TRBV6-6	few	-	TRBJ2-7	CASSYPAGPSSYEQYF	TGTGCCAGCAGTTACCCCGCGGGGCCAAGCTCCTACGAGCAGTACTTC